This paragraph reports one T cell receptor beta chain. These data are taken from a study of CD8+ T cells in alopecia areata. CDR3 size: 12 residues. Germline CDR1 SQVTM, CDR2 ANQGSEA. Trimming took 7 bases from V and 4 from J, leaving 13 bases between them. Extracted RNA was reverse transcribed into cDNA, the sequencing template. TCRdb's table, derived via immunoSEQ multiplex PCR, lists solely in-frame clones and lacks some. The sample has 150,000 to 200,000 clones, 50% to 60% seen once. The J gene is TRBJ1-1, the V gene TRBV29-1; D may be TRBD1 (6 bases). The source was CD4+ T cells sorted from blood, collected at week 0. This receptor was identified in a human donor with alopecia areata. The CDR3 protein is CSAGGRRTEAFF. The CDR3 bases are TGCAGCGCTGGGGGCCGGCGCACTGAAGCTTTCTTT.